These 7 T cell receptor beta chains share one sample of origin, sequenced in a study of identical twins. TCRdb independently ran MiXCR on the 5' RACE reads; one entry per CDR3 protein. The sample lists 500,000 or so distinct CDR3 sequences, approximately 22% occurring once. This same sample was also taken into another study, of T cells expressing NK-cell markers.

Sequenced: CD4+ T cells sorted from blood. All receptors derive from a woman in her late teens or twenties in good health.

In this sample, this clonotype turned up a few times. This chain connects TRBV27 to TRBJ2-7; no clear D. V was clipped by 4 bases and J by 2 bases, with 12 bases between them. Germline CDR1 is MNHEY and CDR2 is SMNVEV (reference sequence). The CDR3 extends over 14 amino acids. DNA of the CDR3: TGTGCCAGCAGTTATATGGGGATTCCCTACGAGCAGTACTTC. It specifies CASSYMGIPYEQYF.

This clonotype was observed a handful of times. The rearrangement joins TRBV20-1 to TRBJ2-7; D tentatively fits TRBD1 or TRBD2 (5 bases each). Per germline, CDR1 DFQATT and CDR2 SNEGSKA (reference sequence). Trimming took 1 base from V and 9 from J, leaving 10 bases between them. The CDR3 has 11 amino acids. The CDR3 nucleotides read TGCAGTGCTAGAGGGGGGTCGGTGCAGTACTTC. Translated: CSARGGSVQYF.

This clonotype was counted a few times. V gene TRBV7-8 combines with J gene TRBJ1-1; weak D call: TRBD1 (6 bases). The CDR3 contains 14 residues. Germline values: CDR1 SGHVS, CDR2 FQNEAQ. V was shortened by 0 bases and J by 8 bases, with 13 bases between the two germline ends. Here the CDR3 reads CASSLAGLTGEAFF. CDR3 sequence (DNA): TGTGCCAGCAGCTTAGCCGGCCTTACAGGGGAAGCTTTCTTT.

The J gene is TRBJ2-5, the V gene TRBV20-1; D possibly uses TRBD1 or TRBD2 (5 bases each). Trimming pared 1 base from V and 7 bases from J, leaving 19 bases between. CDR3 length: 15 amino acids. Germline loops: CDR1 DFQATT, CDR2 SNEGSKA (reference sequence). For the CDR3, the DNA is TGCAGTGCTAGAGTTTCCCGGGGTTCAGGGCGGACCCAGTACTTC. Amino acid sequence: CSARVSRGSGRTQYF.

There are a few counts of this clonotype. DNA of the CDR3: TGTGCCAGCAGTTACATCGGACGTCGAGGGGGGGACGAGCAGTACTTC. Protein sequence: CASSYIGRRGGDEQYF. This chain connects TRBV6-2 or TRBV6-3 to TRBJ2-7; possibly TRBD2 for D (7 bases). V dropped 2 bases and J dropped 5 bases, with 19 bases sitting between them. The CDR3 contains 16 residues. The germline CDR1 and CDR2 sequences are MNHEY and SVGEGT.

This clonotype was seen more than once but under ten times. This sequence joins TRBV7-2 and TRBJ2-1; D is undetermined. V lost 5 bases and J 10 bases, leaving 12 bases between the germline ends. The CDR3 loop spans 12 amino acids. Germline V gives CDR1 SGHTA, CDR2 FQGNSA. CDR3 nucleotides: TGTGCCAGCAGCCTAGTTCAGAGCGAGCAGTTCTTC. Protein: CASSLVQSEQFF.

The chain is built from TRBV12-3 or TRBV12-4 and TRBJ2-7; D perhaps matches TRBD2 (6 bases). This CDR3 has 11 residues. V gave up 7 bases and J gave up 7 bases, with 11 bases separating them. This CDR3 is CASIRGTEQYF. The CDR3 DNA reads TGTGCCAGCATCCGAGGGACTGAGCAGTACTTC.